These 31 T cell receptor beta chains share one sample of origin, sequenced in a study of spatial heterogeneity in lung cancer. Via MiXCR, TCRdb re-called the 5' RACE reads, giving one row per CDR3 protein. The sample lists about 60,000 distinct CDR3 sequences, roughly 7.9% occurring once. Time point denoted: sample taken at primary tumor resection. Sequencing of whole RNA from tumor, nontumor lung or frozen PBMC involved no sorting. The sample was PBMCs, taken at surgery. Source of these receptors: a female donor with early-stage non-small cell lung cancer.

The V call is TRBV5-5, the J call TRBJ2-7; 10 positions agree with TRBD1. The ends lost 1 base at V and 5 bases at J; junction bases unmatched: 6. Germline CDR1 is SGHKS and CDR2 is YYEKEE (reference sequence). The CDR3 spans 15 residues. The CDR3 here is CASSLPRTGGDEQYF. DNA for the CDR3: TGTGCCAGCAGCTTGCCCAGGACAGGGGGTGACGAGCAGTACTTC.

The sample holds a few counts of this clonotype. This chain joins TRBV19 and TRBJ1-6; D remains ambiguous. The germline V gene has CDR1 LNHDA and CDR2 SQIVND (reference sequence). V was shortened by 3 bases and J by 7 bases, with 13 bases between the two germline ends. The CDR3 totals 15 residues. In DNA form, the CDR3 reads TGTGCCAGTAGTATCCTGGAAAAGGAGAATTCACCCCTCCACTTT. It codes for CASSILEKENSPLHF.

This clonotype turned up a few times. The genes are TRBV28 and TRBJ2-1; TRBD2 matches at 15 bases. Germline CDR1 reads MDHEN; CDR2 reads SYDVKM. The CDR3 contains 18 residues. V gave up 5 bases and J gave up 5 bases; unmatched junction bases: 10. CDR3 sequence (DNA): TGTGCCAGCAGTCCCTCCGGGACTAGCGGGAGGTTAAACAATGAGCAGTTCTTC. Translated, it gives CASSPSGTSGRLNNEQFF.

This clonotype was counted between two and nine times. CDR3 in amino acids: CASSLLQETQYF. The CDR3 nucleotides are TGCGCCAGCAGCCTGTTACAAGAGACCCAGTACTTC. This chain uses TRBV5-1 with TRBJ2-5; D gene uncertain. Germline CDR1 SGHRS, CDR2 YFSETQ. The CDR3 is 12 residues long. The V end was cut by 4 bases, the J end by 2 bases, with 6 bases between.

This clonotype was counted between two and nine times. The CDR3 region is CASITDTNYGYTF. The CDR3 DNA sequence: TGTGCCAGCATCACGGACACTAACTATGGCTACACCTTC. V and J are TRBV7-9 and TRBJ1-2, with a weak D call TRBD1 (5 bases). The CDR3 has 13 residues. V lost 7 bases to trimming and J lost 0 bases, with 9 bases between them. Germline CDR1 SEHNR, CDR2 FQNEAQ (reference sequence). Supplemented by reference TRBV7-9 and TRBJ1-2, the full variable domain reads DTGVSQNPRHKITKRGQNVTFRCDPISEHNRLYWYRQTLGQGPEFLTYFQNEAQLEKSRLLSDRFSAERPKGSFSTLEIQRTEQGDSAMYLCASITDTNYGYTFGSGTRLTVV.

The chain combines TRBV9 with TRBJ2-1; possibly TRBD1 or TRBD2 for D (5 bases each). Trimming pared 0 bases from V and 5 bases from J, leaving 15 bases between. CDR3 length: 16 amino acids. Germline values: CDR1 SGDLS, CDR2 YYNGEE. The CDR3 DNA reads TGTGCCAGCAGCGTAGCGAATGGGGACCCTCACAATGAGCAGTTCTTC. Its protein is CASSVANGDPHNEQFF.

The chain links TRBV6-5 to TRBJ1-5; 7 nucleotides align to TRBD1. The V gene end was trimmed by 6 bases and the J gene end by 1 base; junction bases not matched to a gene: 0. The CDR3 totals 13 residues. The V gene's germline CDR1 is MNHEY and CDR2 SVGAGI. The CDR3 DNA reads TGTGCCAGCAGCAGGGGGAGCAATCAGCCCCAGCATTTT. Translation gives CASSRGSNQPQHF.

The chain couples TRBV28 to TRBJ2-3, with D maybe TRBD1 (6 bases). The V end lost 7 bases, the J end lost 1 base, and 15 bases lay between the germline ends. Germline V gene data show CDR1 as MDHEN and CDR2 as SYDVKM. This CDR3 comprises 15 residues. CDR3 DNA sequence: TGTGCCAGCACCCTAGGGGCAGGGGGCACAGATACGCAGTATTTT. Translation: CASTLGAGGTDTQYF.

This clonotype was found a few times. The gene calls are TRBV28 and TRBJ2-2; 9 positions agree with TRBD1. The CDR3 covers 15 residues. J lost 9 bases, V lost 6 bases, and 11 bases had no gene match. Germline values: CDR1 MDHEN, CDR2 SYDVKM. CDR3: CASSDPGQGSRELFF. Here the CDR3 DNA reads TGTGCCAGCAGCGATCCGGGACAGGGATCCCGGGAGCTGTTTTTT. The full variable domain, in which reference TRBV28 and TRBJ2-2 provide the parts outside the CDR3, is DVKVTQSSRYLVKRTGEKVFLECVQDMDHENMFWYRQDPGLGLRLIYFSYDVKMKEKGDIPEGYSVSREKKERFSLILESASTNQTSMYLCASSDPGQGSRELFFGEGSRLTVL.

The rearrangement joins TRBV27 to TRBJ2-2, with D perhaps matching TRBD1 or TRBD2 (5 bases each). Trimming pared 5 bases from V and 3 bases from J, leaving 10 bases between. Germline CDR1 MNHEY, CDR2 SMNVEV (reference sequence). The CDR3 spans 14 residues. In DNA, the CDR3 is TGTGCCAGCAGTCCCGAGGGGTACACCGGGGAGCTGTTTTTT. Translating it yields CASSPEGYTGELFF.

The V and J genes are TRBV6-2 or TRBV6-3 and TRBJ2-6; no reliable D call. Germline values: CDR1 MNHEY, CDR2 SVGEGT. The CDR3 has 14 residues. V gave up 7 bases and J gave up 0 bases, with 7 bases separating them. The CDR3 is CASTRDSGANVLTF. The CDR3 DNA is TGTGCCAGCACCCGAGACTCTGGGGCCAACGTCCTGACTTTC.

The chain joins TRBV14 to TRBJ1-5; no definite D call. From germline, CDR1 is SGHDN and CDR2 FVKESK. The CDR3 contains 13 residues. The V and J ends lost 1 base and 5 bases respectively, with 6 bases between them. CDR3 nucleotides: TGTGCCAGCAGCCAAGGGCAGCATCAGCCCCAGCATTTT. Translated, it gives CASSQGQHQPQHF.

This clonotype appeared many times. The rearrangement joins TRBV5-1 to TRBJ1-1; D ambiguous. The germline V gene encodes CDR1 SGHRS and CDR2 YFSETQ. This CDR3 comprises 14 residues. V was clipped by 1 base and J by 1 base, with 8 bases between them. CDR3 region: CASSLYSANTEAFF. In DNA form, the CDR3 reads TGCGCCAGCAGCTTGTATTCGGCGAACACTGAAGCTTTCTTT. The full variable domain, with the rest looked up from reference TRBV5-1 and TRBJ1-1, is KAGVTQTPRYLIKTRGQQVTLSCSPISGHRSVSWYQQTPGQGLQFLFEYFSETQRNKGNFPGRFSGRQFSNSRSEMNVSTLELGDSALYLCASSLYSANTEAFFGQGTRLTVV.

The chain links TRBV12-3 or TRBV12-4 to TRBJ2-2, with no clear D. CDR3 size: 16 residues. The ends were cut back, 8 bases at V and 1 base at J, with 17 bases in the middle. The CDR3 region has the DNA TGTGCCAGCGGCCCCCCGGGCAGGAGGAACACCGGGGAGCTGTTTTTT. Protein product: CASGPPGRRNTGELFF.

In its sample, this clonotype was seen a few times. In DNA, the CDR3 is TGTGCCAGCAGCGAAGACAGGGCGGGGGGGACCCAGTACTTC. It codes for CASSEDRAGGTQYF. The chain recombines TRBV9 with TRBJ2-5, with D possibly TRBD2 on 8 matching bases. The CDR3 sequence is 14 residues long. Trimming cost V 3 bases and J 7 bases, with 16 bases left between them. Per germline, CDR1 SGDLS and CDR2 YYNGEE.

The chain combines TRBV12-5 with TRBJ1-1; D uncertain. Trimming cost V 2 bases and J 0 bases, with 4 bases left between them. The CDR3 runs 13 residues. Germline V gene data show CDR1 as LGHNT and CDR2 as FRNRAP. The CDR3 region has the DNA TGTGCTAGTGGTTTGAGGATGAACACTGAAGCTTTCTTT. Translation: CASGLRMNTEAFF.

This clonotype was picked up many times. The rearrangement uses TRBV3-1 and TRBJ2-2; 11 bases are a match to TRBD1. Germline V gene lookup returns CDR1 LGHDT and CDR2 YNNKEL (reference sequence). After removal of 4 bases from V and 0 bases from J, the junction contained 1 base not matched to a gene. The CDR3 length is 16 residues. CDR3 DNA: TGTGCCAGCAGCCTGGGACAGGGGGCGAACACCGGGGAGCTGTTTTTT. Translation gives CASSLGQGANTGELFF.

In its sample, this clonotype was seen many times. The chain links TRBV28 to TRBJ1-5, with D possibly being TRBD1 (5 bases). CDR3 size: 15 residues. Germline V gene lookup returns CDR1 MDHEN and CDR2 SYDVKM. V was trimmed by 3 bases and J by 6 bases, leaving 15 bases between them. CDR3 in DNA: TGTGCCAGCAGTTTTTTTGGAGGGGCTGGTCAGCCCCAGCATTTT. Translated: CASSFFGGAGQPQHF.

This clonotype was seen more than once but under ten times. This rearrangement joins TRBV7-2 to TRBJ2-1; D is unclear. V was shortened by 4 bases and J by 6 bases, with 13 bases between the two germline ends. This CDR3 comprises 14 residues. Germline CDR1 and CDR2: SGHTA and FQGNSA. This CDR3 is CASSSRSEVNEQFF. As DNA, the CDR3 is TGTGCCAGCAGCTCTCGTTCCGAGGTCAATGAGCAGTTCTTC.

In its sample, this clonotype was seen a few times. V gene TRBV12-3 or TRBV12-4 combines with J gene TRBJ2-7, with TRBD2 matching over 8 bases. This CDR3 has 11 residues. V dropped 4 bases and J dropped 7; count of bases not matched to a gene: 0. This chain's CDR3 is CASSSGGEQYV. The DNA for the CDR3 is TGTGCCAGCAGTTCGGGGGGGGAGCAGTACGTC.

Notes on this clonotype: Given a much more abundant clone one base away, this may be a read error. V and J are TRBV4-1 and TRBJ2-2; tentative D call: TRBD2 (5 bases). The V and J ends lost 8 bases and 3 bases respectively, with 13 bases between them. The CDR3 sequence is 14 residues long. Germline lookup yields CDR1 MGHRA and CDR2 YSYEKL. The CDR3 DNA reads as TGCGCCAGCCTCGAACTAGTCGACACCGGGGAGCTGTTTTTT. Translation gives CASLELVDTGELFF.

V gene TRBV5-1 combines with J gene TRBJ2-3; the match to TRBD1 covers 9 bases. CDR3 length: 15 residues. J was trimmed by 6 bases and V by 2 bases; bases with no gene match: 7. Germline CDR1 reads SGHRS; CDR2 reads YFSETQ. This CDR3 is CASSFSGTGWDTQYF. CDR3 in DNA: TGCGCCAGCAGCTTCTCCGGGACAGGGTGGGATACGCAGTATTTT.

The CDR3: CASSPTKTGTGSPEAFF. The CDR3 DNA is TGTGCCAGCTCACCTACCAAAACCGGGACAGGATCCCCTGAAGCTTTCTTT. The chain employs TRBV18 and TRBJ1-1; 8 bases map to TRBD1. The CDR3 runs 17 residues. Trimming removed 3 bases from V and 6 bases from J; junction bases left unmatched: 15. The germline V gene has CDR1 KGHSH and CDR2 LQKENI.

This clonotype was picked up many times. The chain carries TRBV10-3 and TRBJ2-7, with 8 bases identical to TRBD2. V lost 2 bases and J lost 7; bases outside the gene matches: 10. This CDR3 has 15 amino acids. Germline values: CDR1 ENHRY, CDR2 SYGVKD. CDR3 DNA: TGTGCCATCAGTGAGCAAACGGGAGGGCCGGGGGAGCAGTACTTC. Its translation is CAISEQTGGPGEQYF.

V gene TRBV28 combines with J gene TRBJ2-6, with 11 bases fitting TRBD2. The CDR3 length is 20 residues. V lost 3 bases, J lost 0 bases, and 10 bases stayed unmatched. Per germline, CDR1 MDHEN and CDR2 SYDVKM. The CDR3 spells CASSLLPGLAASSGANVLTF. DNA of the CDR3: TGTGCCAGCAGTTTGCTTCCGGGACTAGCGGCGTCCTCTGGGGCCAACGTCCTGACTTTC.

This clonotype was detected only a few times. J is TRBJ2-1 and V is TRBV20-1; maybe TRBD1 (7 bases). Per germline, CDR1 DFQATT and CDR2 SNEGSKA (reference sequence). Trimming removed 5 bases at V and 2 bases at J, with 10 bases between. The CDR3 length is 13 residues. The CDR3 DNA sequence: TGCAGTGCTCAGGGGGAGGCCTACAATGAGCAGTTCTTC. Its translation: CSAQGEAYNEQFF.

This clonotype was seen at least ten times. The rearrangement joins TRBV7-6 to TRBJ1-1; TRBD1 matches at 10 bases. V dropped 4 bases and J dropped 0; count of bases not matched to a gene: 11. This CDR3 spans 18 amino acids. Germline V gene data show CDR1 as SGHVS and CDR2 as FNYEAQ. The CDR3 DNA is TGTGCCAGCAGCTCGAAGGACAGGGGGTTAACTATGAACACTGAAGCTTTCTTT. It translates to CASSSKDRGLTMNTEAFF.

The table lists this clonotype with a few counts. V and J are TRBV28 and TRBJ1-2; 11 bases agree with TRBD1. CDR1 and CDR2 from the germline V gene are MDHEN and SYDVKM. This CDR3 comprises 14 residues. Trimming took 3 bases from V and 7 from J; bases not matched to a gene: 4. The DNA for the CDR3 is TGTGCCAGCAGTTTTTTCGGGACAGGGGGTGGCTACACCTTC. Residues: CASSFFGTGGGYTF.

The chain links TRBV6-1 to TRBJ2-7, with a weak D call TRBD1 (6 bases). V lost 5 bases to trimming and J lost 2 bases, with 10 bases between them. There are 13 residues in the CDR3. CDR1 and CDR2 (germline): MNHNS, SASEGT. CDR3 nucleotides: TGTGCCAGCAGTACCCGACAGGCCTACGAGCAGTACGTC. Encoded protein: CASSTRQAYEQYV.

J is TRBJ1-2 and V is TRBV12-3 or TRBV12-4; maybe TRBD1 (5 bases). V lost 8 bases and J lost 4, with 14 bases in between. The CDR3 covers 13 residues. The CDR3 sequence: CASGETAFYGYTF. The CDR3 DNA reads TGTGCCAGCGGGGAGACAGCGTTCTATGGCTACACCTTC.

At least ten counts were recorded for this clonotype. The chain couples TRBV5-1 to TRBJ1-5; D is ambiguous. With 0 bases removed from V and 3 bases from J, the gap between germline ends came to 7 bases. This CDR3 has 14 residues. In germline, CDR1 is SGHRS, CDR2 YFSETQ. The CDR3 DNA follows: TGCGCCAGCAGCTTGGAAGGGCTCAATCAGCCCCAGCATTTT. It translates to CASSLEGLNQPQHF.